Given below is one TCR beta chain in context. Its antigen is currently unknown. The table came from immunoSEQ multiplex PCR; TCRdb's copy has only in-frame clones and leaves some out. The sample shows roughly 100,000 clones, about 85% of them seen only once. The data originate from a study of T cell responses to AZD1222 COVID-19 vaccine. About the study: Combined were second doses at about 4 or about 12 weeks. Study-wide points: At 160-218 and 743-854, vaccine-associated CD4 TCRs were dominant, and they spanned spike. Mostly white British, mostly female donors; authors suggested clonal diversity may be underestimated.

The CDR3 length is 14 residues. CDR1 MRHNA and CDR2 SNTAGT come from the germline V gene. Trimming took 4 bases from V and 4 from J, leaving 10 bases between them. The TCR was taken from an adult in good health. Sequenced material: peripheral blood, taken on day 0 of AZD1222 vaccination. V gene TRBV6-4 combines with J gene TRBJ2-2; D uncertain. The CDR3 sequence: CASSVEEGTGELFF. For the CDR3, the DNA is TGTGCCAGCAGTGTGGAAGAAGGCACCGGGGAGCTGTTTTTT.